This is a list of T cell receptor beta chains from one sample in a study of CD8+CD57+ T cells in acquired aplastic anemia. One entry per CDR3 protein, called by TCRdb with MiXCR from the reads. Found here are approximately 470,000 distinct CDR3 sequences, under 40% of them singletons; the top ten hold 0.8% to 0.85%. Sequencing was carried out using sorted CD4+, CD8+, or CD8+CD57+ T cells (not recorded which) from PBMCs. The receptors derive from a human donor with aplastic anemia. Each CDR3 is given with its conserved first and last residue. Each record gives: CDR3 protein, CDR3 DNA, clone size, J gene, D gene, V gene. The D gene is left open where the match is weak. Clone size appears in some rows only: once, few, many, or a class for an expanded clone.

cdr3_aa: CASTEIYEQYF; cdr3_nt: TGTGCCAGCACCGAGATCTACGAGCAGTACTTC; clone_size: many; j_call: TRBJ2-7; d_call: .; v_call: TRBV9
cdr3_aa: CSADGTSVNEAFF; cdr3_nt: TGCAGTGCGGACGGGACATCCGTCAACGAAGCTTTCTTT; clone_size: few; j_call: TRBJ1-1; d_call: .; v_call: TRBV20-1
cdr3_aa: CSAVRAGGVLIGTQYF; cdr3_nt: TGCAGTGCCGTCCGGGCGGGGGGGGTCCTCATTGGGACCCAGTACTTC; clone_size: few; j_call: TRBJ2-5; d_call: TRBD2; v_call: TRBV20-1
cdr3_aa: CAISDLRARNTEAFF; cdr3_nt: TGTGCCATCAGTGACCTTAGAGCCAGAAACACTGAAGCTTTCTTT; clone_size: many; j_call: TRBJ1-1; d_call: .; v_call: TRBV10-3
cdr3_aa: CATAGTSEADTQYF; cdr3_nt: TGTGCCACGGCCGGGACTAGCGAAGCAGATACGCAGTATTTT; clone_size: many; j_call: TRBJ2-3; d_call: TRBD2; v_call: TRBV2
cdr3_aa: CATSRGTGNEQFF; cdr3_nt: TGTGCCACCAGCAGGGGGACGGGCAATGAGCAGTTCTTC; clone_size: .; j_call: TRBJ2-1; d_call: .; v_call: TRBV15
cdr3_aa: CASSFLLAGEQTQYF; cdr3_nt: TGTGCCAGCAGCTTCTTACTAGCGGGAGAACAGACCCAGTACTTC; clone_size: many; j_call: TRBJ2-5; d_call: TRBD2; v_call: TRBV7-9
cdr3_aa: CATSRDLKWGTGTYGYTF; cdr3_nt: TGTGCCACCAGCAGAGATCTTAAATGGGGGACAGGGACCTATGGCTACACCTTC; clone_size: .; j_call: TRBJ1-2; d_call: TRBD1; v_call: TRBV15
cdr3_aa: CSASPTGSEAFF; cdr3_nt: TGCAGTGCTAGCCCTACCGGGTCTGAAGCTTTCTTT; clone_size: .; j_call: TRBJ1-1; d_call: .; v_call: TRBV20-1
cdr3_aa: CASSLQTGIIGYTF; cdr3_nt: TGTGCCAGCAGCTTGCAGACAGGGATTATTGGCTACACCTTC; clone_size: many; j_call: TRBJ1-2; d_call: TRBD1; v_call: TRBV7-2
cdr3_aa: CASSHFGGTYEQYF; cdr3_nt: TGTGCCAGCAGCCATTTCGGGGGGACCTACGAGCAGTACTTC; clone_size: .; j_call: TRBJ2-7; d_call: TRBD2; v_call: TRBV10-3
cdr3_aa: CASSDFYEQYF; cdr3_nt: TGTGCCAGCAGTGATTTCTACGAGCAGTACTTC; clone_size: .; j_call: TRBJ2-7; d_call: .; v_call: TRBV10-3
cdr3_aa: CASSSHGNSPLHF; cdr3_nt: TGTGCCAGCAGCTCACACGGCAATTCACCCCTCCACTTT; clone_size: many; j_call: TRBJ1-6; d_call: .; v_call: TRBV7-9
cdr3_aa: CASMAEGFAFF; cdr3_nt: TGTGCCAGCATGGCTGAGGGGTTTGCTTTCTTT; clone_size: many; j_call: TRBJ1-1; d_call: .; v_call: TRBV25-1
cdr3_aa: CATSDPQSYNEQFF; cdr3_nt: TGTGCCACCAGTGATCCCCAATCCTACAATGAGCAGTTCTTC; clone_size: .; j_call: TRBJ2-1; d_call: .; v_call: TRBV24-1
cdr3_aa: CSARDVLATNEKLFF; cdr3_nt: TGCAGTGCTAGAGATGTTCTGGCAACTAATGAAAAACTGTTTTTT; clone_size: few; j_call: TRBJ1-4; d_call: .; v_call: TRBV20-1
cdr3_aa: CASSTPGQNTGELFF; cdr3_nt: TGTGCCAGTAGTACGCCGGGACAGAACACCGGGGAGCTGTTTTTT; clone_size: few; j_call: TRBJ2-2; d_call: .; v_call: TRBV19
cdr3_aa: CASSYAVSRVGYTF; cdr3_nt: TGTGCCAGCAGTTACGCGGTGTCGCGCGTAGGCTACACCTTC; clone_size: .; j_call: TRBJ1-2; d_call: .; v_call: TRBV6-5
cdr3_aa: CASSPLLGTVKGYTF; cdr3_nt: TGTGCCAGCAGCCCGCTCCTAGGCACGGTGAAGGGCTACACCTTC; clone_size: .; j_call: TRBJ1-2; d_call: .; v_call: TRBV3-1
cdr3_aa: CASSPPGAEIYEQYF; cdr3_nt: TGTGCCAGCAGTCCCCCGGGGGCAGAAATCTACGAGCAGTACTTC; clone_size: .; j_call: TRBJ2-7; d_call: .; v_call: TRBV6-1
cdr3_aa: CSARGGIGRRGYTF; cdr3_nt: TGCAGTGCTAGAGGTGGTATCGGCCGTCGTGGCTACACCTTC; clone_size: many; j_call: TRBJ1-2; d_call: .; v_call: TRBV20-1
cdr3_aa: CASRDSTTNEKLFF; cdr3_nt: TGTGCCAGTAGAGACAGCACAACTAATGAAAAACTGTTTTTT; clone_size: many; j_call: TRBJ1-4; d_call: .; v_call: TRBV19
cdr3_aa: CASSPKDKQNSPLHF; cdr3_nt: TGTGCCAGCTCACCCAAGGACAAACAGAATTCACCCCTCCACTTT; clone_size: .; j_call: TRBJ1-6; d_call: .; v_call: TRBV18
cdr3_aa: CASSLGGSGYGYTF; cdr3_nt: TGTGCCAGCAGCTTAGGGGGGAGTGGGTATGGCTACACCTTC; clone_size: .; j_call: TRBJ1-2; d_call: .; v_call: TRBV5-4
cdr3_aa: CASSPNRVNDYGYTF; cdr3_nt: TGTGCCAGCAGCCCAAACAGGGTAAATGACTATGGCTACACCTTC; clone_size: .; j_call: TRBJ1-2; d_call: .; v_call: TRBV11-2
cdr3_aa: CASSQRLAGINNEQFF; cdr3_nt: TGTGCCAGCAGCCAACGCCTAGCGGGAATTAACAATGAGCAGTTCTTC; clone_size: once; j_call: TRBJ2-1; d_call: TRBD2; v_call: TRBV9
cdr3_aa: CASINRGTEQYF; cdr3_nt: TGTGCCAGCATCAACAGGGGTACCGAGCAGTACTTC; clone_size: many; j_call: TRBJ2-7; d_call: TRBD1; v_call: TRBV2
cdr3_aa: CASSVAPTGGGEQYF; cdr3_nt: TGTGCCAGCAGCGTAGCTCCAACAGGGGGCGGCGAGCAGTACTTC; clone_size: many; j_call: TRBJ2-7; d_call: TRBD1; v_call: TRBV9
cdr3_aa: CASSEDRTNYGYTF; cdr3_nt: TGTGCCAGCAGCGAAGACAGAACTAACTATGGCTACACCTTC; clone_size: many; j_call: TRBJ1-2; d_call: .; v_call: TRBV7-3
cdr3_aa: CASSRERSSRELFF; cdr3_nt: TGTGCCAGCAGCCGAGAACGATCGAGCCGGGAGCTGTTTTTT; clone_size: .; j_call: TRBJ2-2; d_call: .; v_call: TRBV14
cdr3_aa: CASSSRGGGETQYF; cdr3_nt: TGTGCCAGCAGCTCTAGAGGAGGGGGAGAGACCCAGTACTTC; clone_size: many; j_call: TRBJ2-5; d_call: .; v_call: TRBV7-2